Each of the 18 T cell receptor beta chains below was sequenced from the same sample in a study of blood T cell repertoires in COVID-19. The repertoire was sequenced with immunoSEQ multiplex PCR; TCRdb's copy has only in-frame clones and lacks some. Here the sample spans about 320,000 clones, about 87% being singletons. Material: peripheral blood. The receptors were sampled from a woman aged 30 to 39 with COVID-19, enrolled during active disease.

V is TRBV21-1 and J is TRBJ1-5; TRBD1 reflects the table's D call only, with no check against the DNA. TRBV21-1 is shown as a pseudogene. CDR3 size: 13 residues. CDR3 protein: CASSNYRNQPQHF. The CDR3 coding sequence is TGTGCCAGCAGCAATTACAGGAATCAGCCCCAGCATTTT.

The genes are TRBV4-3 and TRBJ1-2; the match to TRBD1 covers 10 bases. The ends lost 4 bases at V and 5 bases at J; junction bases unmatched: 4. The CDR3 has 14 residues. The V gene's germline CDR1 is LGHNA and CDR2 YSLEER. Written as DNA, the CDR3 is TGCGCCAGCAGCCCCGGACAGGGGGGTTATGGCTACACCTTC. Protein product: CASSPGQGGYGYTF.

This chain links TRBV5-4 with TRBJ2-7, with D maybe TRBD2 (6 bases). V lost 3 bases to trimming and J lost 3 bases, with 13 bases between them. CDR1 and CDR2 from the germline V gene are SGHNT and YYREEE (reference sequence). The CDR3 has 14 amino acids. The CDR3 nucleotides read TGTGCCAGCAGCTGGAATGGAGGGTTCTACGAGCAGTACTTC. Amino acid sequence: CASSWNGGFYEQYF. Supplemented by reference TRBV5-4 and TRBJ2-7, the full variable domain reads ETGVTQSPTHLIKTRGQQVTLRCSSQSGHNTVSWYQQALGQGPQFIFQYYREEENGRGNFPPRFSGLQFPNYSSELNVNALELDDSALYLCASSWNGGFYEQYFGPGTRLTVT.

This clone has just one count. Written as DNA, the CDR3 is TGTGCCACCCGCCCCAGGGGAGTGGACGAGCAGTACGTC. Its protein is CATRPRGVDEQYV. J is TRBJ2-7 and V is TRBV6-5; D is perhaps TRBD1 (6 bases). The CDR3 spans 13 residues. V shed 10 bases and J shed 5 bases, with 18 bases lying between them. Germline-derived CDR1 and CDR2 are MNHEY and SVGAGI.

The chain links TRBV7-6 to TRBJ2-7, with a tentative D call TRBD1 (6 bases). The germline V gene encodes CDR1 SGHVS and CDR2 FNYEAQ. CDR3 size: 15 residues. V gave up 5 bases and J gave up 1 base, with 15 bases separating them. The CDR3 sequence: CASSLTGTPSYEQYV. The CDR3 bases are TGTGCCAGCAGCCTAACCGGGACACCATCCTACGAGCAGTACGTC.

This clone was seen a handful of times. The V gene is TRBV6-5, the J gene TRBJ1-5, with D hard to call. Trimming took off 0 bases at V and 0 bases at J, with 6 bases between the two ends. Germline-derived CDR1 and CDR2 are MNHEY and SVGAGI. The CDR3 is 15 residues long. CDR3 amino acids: CASSYSSVSNQPQHF. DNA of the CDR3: TGTGCCAGCAGTTACTCGAGCGTTAGCAATCAGCCCCAGCATTTT.

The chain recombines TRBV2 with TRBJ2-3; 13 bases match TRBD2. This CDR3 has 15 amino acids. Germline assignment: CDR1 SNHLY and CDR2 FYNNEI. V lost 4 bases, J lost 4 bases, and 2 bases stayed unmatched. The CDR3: CASSATSGGPDTQYF. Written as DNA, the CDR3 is TGTGCCAGCAGTGCGACTAGCGGGGGGCCAGATACGCAGTATTTT.

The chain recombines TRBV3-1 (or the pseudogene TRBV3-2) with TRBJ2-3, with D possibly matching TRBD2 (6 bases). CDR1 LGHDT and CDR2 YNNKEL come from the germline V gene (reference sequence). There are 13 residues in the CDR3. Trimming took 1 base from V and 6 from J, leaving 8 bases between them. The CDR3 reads CASSQASEDTQYF. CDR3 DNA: TGTGCCAGCAGCCAAGCTAGCGAGGATACGCAGTATTTT.

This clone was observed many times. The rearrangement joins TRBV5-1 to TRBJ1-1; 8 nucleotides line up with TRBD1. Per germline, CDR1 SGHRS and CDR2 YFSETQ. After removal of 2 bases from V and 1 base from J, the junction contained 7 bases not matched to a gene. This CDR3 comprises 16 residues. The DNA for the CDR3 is TGCGCCAGCAGCTTTAGTCCCGGGACAGGGAACACTGAAGCTTTCTTT. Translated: CASSFSPGTGNTEAFF.

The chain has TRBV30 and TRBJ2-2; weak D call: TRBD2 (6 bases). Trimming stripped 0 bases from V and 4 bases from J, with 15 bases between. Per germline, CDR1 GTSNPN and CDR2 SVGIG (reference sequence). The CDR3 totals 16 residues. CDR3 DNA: TGTGCCTGGAGTGTACTTTTGCGGGGCGGCACCGGGGAGCTGTTTTTT. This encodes CAWSVLLRGGTGELFF.

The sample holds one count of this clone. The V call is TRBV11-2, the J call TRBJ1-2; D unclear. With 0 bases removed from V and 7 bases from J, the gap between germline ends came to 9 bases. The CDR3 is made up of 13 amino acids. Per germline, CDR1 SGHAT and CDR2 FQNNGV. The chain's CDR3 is CASSLEGGVGYTF. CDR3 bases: TGTGCCAGCAGCTTAGAGGGAGGAGTTGGCTACACCTTC.

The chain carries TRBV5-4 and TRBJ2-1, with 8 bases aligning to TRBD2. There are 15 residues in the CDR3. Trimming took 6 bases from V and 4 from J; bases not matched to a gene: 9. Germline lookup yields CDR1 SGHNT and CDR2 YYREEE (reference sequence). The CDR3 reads CASTPLAGLYNEQFF. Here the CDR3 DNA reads TGTGCCAGCACCCCCTTAGCGGGGCTTTACAATGAGCAGTTCTTC.

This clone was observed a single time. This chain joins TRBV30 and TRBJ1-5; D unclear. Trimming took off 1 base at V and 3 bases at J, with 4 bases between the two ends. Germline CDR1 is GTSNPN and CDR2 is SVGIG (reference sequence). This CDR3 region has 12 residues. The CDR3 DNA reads TGTGCCTGGAGTGCTACCAATCAGCCCCAGCATTTT. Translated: CAWSATNQPQHF.

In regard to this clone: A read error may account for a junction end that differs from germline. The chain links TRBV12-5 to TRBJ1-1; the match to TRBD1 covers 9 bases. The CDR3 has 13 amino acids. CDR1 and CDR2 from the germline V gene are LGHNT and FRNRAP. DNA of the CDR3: TGTGCTAGTGCCCTCACGGAGACAGGGGGAGTGTACTTT. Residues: CASALTETGGVYF.

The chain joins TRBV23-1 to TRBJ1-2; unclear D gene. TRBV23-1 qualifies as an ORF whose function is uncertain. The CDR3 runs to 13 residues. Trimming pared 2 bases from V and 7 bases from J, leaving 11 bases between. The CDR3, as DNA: TGCGCCAGCAGTCAAGGCGGGCGGTGTGGCTACACCTTC. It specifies CASSQGGRCGYTF.

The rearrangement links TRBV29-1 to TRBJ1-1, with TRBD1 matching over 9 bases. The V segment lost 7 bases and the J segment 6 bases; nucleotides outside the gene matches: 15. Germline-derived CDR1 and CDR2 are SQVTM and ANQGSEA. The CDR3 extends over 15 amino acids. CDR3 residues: CSERDRASGEAEAFF. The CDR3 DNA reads TGCAGCGAGAGGGACAGGGCGTCGGGAGAGGCTGAAGCTTTCTTT.

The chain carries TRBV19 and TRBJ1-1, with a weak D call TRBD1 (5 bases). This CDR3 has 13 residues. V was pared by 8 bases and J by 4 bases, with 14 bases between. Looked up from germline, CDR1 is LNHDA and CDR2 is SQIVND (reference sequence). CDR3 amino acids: CASRQGRITEAFF. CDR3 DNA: TGTGCCAGTCGGCAGGGTCGGATCACTGAAGCTTTCTTT.

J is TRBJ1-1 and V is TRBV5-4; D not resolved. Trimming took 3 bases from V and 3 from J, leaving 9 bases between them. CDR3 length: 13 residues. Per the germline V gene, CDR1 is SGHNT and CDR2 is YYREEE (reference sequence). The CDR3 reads CASSSQSDTEAFF. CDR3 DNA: TGTGCCAGCAGCTCACAGTCGGACACTGAAGCTTTCTTT.